These 6 T cell receptor beta chains came from one sample sequenced in a study of a mutant IDH1 vaccine in newly diagnosed glioma (dated by TCRdb to about 2021). The protocol used for the library was the immunoSEQ multiplex PCR assay. TCRdb took this table from immuneACCESS and kept in-frame rearrangements with V and J called. Such tables lack part of the clones; where checked against another copy, unresolved V genes explain under half of the gap, and the rest is unexplained. The sample table shows 50,000 to 70,000 clones, and approximately 82% are seen once. Over 3% of the sample goes to the ten largest clones. Which antigens these TCRs recognize remains unknown. The label giving this sample's time point can be read as: week 5, during vaccination. Each vaccine dose was 300 ug of a 20-mer mutant IDH1 peptide in Montanide, given subcutaneously with topical imiquimod. The material was PBMCs, obtained from a glioma patient whose treatment included an IDH1 peptide vaccine. The receptors here all came from a young woman with glioma. Some clones in this sample may be carry-over from other donors' samples.

The genes are TRBV14 and TRBJ2-7; unclear D gene. Germline CDR1 reads SGHDN; CDR2 reads FVKESK. V lost 4 bases and J 3 bases, leaving 16 bases between the germline ends. The CDR3 loop spans 15 amino acids. The CDR3 DNA reads TGTGCCAGCAGCCCCGTTGGTCGGAGAGGCTACGAGCAGTACTTC. Translated: CASSPVGRRGYEQYF.

The chain combines TRBV5-4 with TRBJ2-1; D might be TRBD2 (6 bases). V was trimmed by 1 base and J by 14 bases, leaving 13 bases between them. The CDR3 runs to 12 residues. Germline values: CDR1 SGHNT, CDR2 YYREEE (reference sequence). The CDR3 region is CASSLWHGEEFF. CDR3 coding DNA: TGTGCCAGCAGCTTGTGGCATGGGGAGGAGTTCTTC.

This sequence joins TRBV9 and TRBJ1-2, with D possibly TRBD1 on 6 matching bases. V was trimmed by 3 bases and J by 0 bases, leaving 39 bases between them. Per germline, CDR1 SGDLS and CDR2 YYNGEE. The CDR3 is 24 residues long. In DNA form, the CDR3 reads TGTGCCAGCAGCGCACAGGCCTCATCTAACTATGGCTACGGGGGGGCCTCATCTAACTATGGCTACACCTTC. Protein: CASSAQASSNYGYGGASSNYGYTF. Using reference TRBV9 and TRBJ1-2 for the parts outside the CDR3, the full variable domain is DSGVTQTPKHLITATGQRVTLRCSPRSGDLSVYWYQQSLDQGLQFLIQYYNGEERAKGNILERFSAQQFPDLHSELNLSSLELGDSALYFCASSAQASSNYGYGGASSNYGYTFGSGTRLTVV.

A few counts support this clone. The chain joins TRBV6-5 to TRBJ2-2; TRBD2 matches at 8 bases. Trimming took 6 bases from V and 4 from J; bases not matched to a gene: 7. CDR1 is MNHEY, CDR2 SVGAGI, per germline. The CDR3 length is 15 residues. The CDR3 reads CASSRREGSTGELFF. CDR3 bases: TGTGCCAGCAGCCGCCGGGAGGGGTCCACCGGGGAGCTGTTTTTT.

Only one count was recorded for this clone. The chain carries TRBV7-9 and TRBJ1-3, with D tentatively TRBD1 (6 bases). V lost 3 bases and J lost 4, with 16 bases in between. Germline CDR1 reads SEHNR; CDR2 reads FQNEAQ (reference sequence). This CDR3 is 16 amino acids long. This CDR3 reads CASSFGQLGSGNTIYF. Here the CDR3 DNA reads TGTGCCAGCAGCTTTGGACAGCTAGGGTCCGGAAACACCATATATTTT.

This clone was recorded a few times. The J gene is TRBJ1-3, the V gene TRBV6-5; D call uncertain. Trimming took off 0 bases at V and 0 bases at J, with 9 bases between the two ends. Germline V gene sequence: CDR1 MNHEY, CDR2 SVGAGI. This CDR3 comprises 16 residues. The CDR3 here is CASSYSGTYSGNTIYF. The DNA of the CDR3 is TGTGCCAGCAGTTACTCCGGCACCTACTCTGGAAACACCATATATTTT.